The T cell receptor beta chain under discussion was sequenced for a study of blood T cell repertoires in COVID-19 (dated by TCRdb to 2019 to 2021). In terms of the full investigation: Samples covering the acute and convalescent phases of COVID-19 were provided by collaborators in the United States, Italy and Spain. The prospective study material was composed of cDNA or gDNA derived from T cells, B-cell-depleted T cells, or PBMCs. The dataset comprised deeply sampled blood TCRbeta repertoires from subjects exposed to, actively infected with, or recovered from COVID-19. The repertoires were released in a freely available public database meant as a resource for research on the immune response to SARS-CoV-2. The samples were drawn from two sources: the first 160 participants of the ongoing ImmuneRACE study, and 1,254 subjects contributed by 6 global collaborators. A de-identified subject ID, COVID-19 status, age in years and sex were almost always included in the sample metadata. Where available, HLA class I and class II types were taken from metadata supplied by the sample provider and were not determined by assay-based typing. The full study reports these points: Clinical and demographic metadata were provided uncurated, with the amount varying by source and participant.

The immunoSEQ Assay, a bias-controlled multiplex PCR, was used to amplify TCRbeta CDR3 regions from genomic DNA. As for how the authors treated the data: Within the assay, amplification of reference gene primers was used to estimate how many nucleated cells each sample contained. To quantify the absolute abundance of each unique TCRbeta CDR3 rearrangement, sequence reads were collapsed and filtered. For each sample, productive Simpson clonality was calculated as the square root of Simpson's diversity index across productive rearrangements. Held by TCRdb, this immuneACCESS table contains in-frame sequences only and omits some clones. Under half of the omission traces to an unresolved V gene where checked; the cause of the rest is unknown. The V and J calls and clone size were taken over from that table, and D and trimming were inferred from the DNA. Present in this sample are some 250,000 clones, roughly 80% of which were seen just once. Of the sample, roughly a tenth is held by the ten largest clones.

Cut back by 0 bases and 0 bases, the V and J ends lie 4 bases apart. The CDR3 sequence holds 14 residues, the cysteine and phenylalanine included. Just CDR3 DNA is preserved here, 42 bases in frame from base 1. From the germline V gene, CDR1 is SGHRS and CDR2 is YFSETQ. Whole blood was collected in K2EDTA tubes by collaborating institutions according to the institutions' own protocols. For TCRbeta analysis, collaborator samples were shipped as frozen whole blood, as isolated PBMCs, or as DNA extracted from either sample type. A word on this clone: Its cognate antigen has yet to be identified. No much larger clone exists at a distance of one base, and base qualities are not known. Different DNA sequences within this sample yield the same CDR3.

The TCR comes from a woman of 80 years or more with acute or convalescent COVID-19. The specimen sequenced was peripheral blood. Recombination joined TRBV5-1 with TRBJ1-3; confidence is insufficient to name the D gene. In nucleotides, the sequence is TGCGCCAGCAGCTTGGGAGGCTCTGGAAACACCATATATTTT. This sequence encodes CASSLGGSGNTIYF.